The rows below give T cell receptor beta chains drawn from one sample of a study of OX40 agonist ivuxolimab in advanced cancers. The data were produced by immunoSEQ multiplex PCR, yet TCRdb's version contains in-frame clones alone and is incomplete. The sample records some 100,000 clones, around nine tenths being singletons. Here the sequenced sample was CD4+ or CD8+ T cells sorted from blood, taken in a trial of the OX40 agonist ivuxolimab. The receptor set was obtained from an adult with an advanced solid tumor such as melanoma, head and neck, liver or kidney cancer. Each CDR3 is given with its conserved first and last residue. Each record gives: D gene, clone size, CDR3 length, V gene, J gene, CDR3 protein, CDR3 DNA. A D gene is named only where the DNA matches it firmly. Clone size is not always given. Where it is, it says once, few, many or a class for expanded clones.

TRBD2	once	17	TRBV7-2	TRBJ2-1	CASSSRPSGGPYNEQFF	TGTGCCAGCAGCTCTAGGCCCAGCGGGGGACCTTACAATGAGCAGTTCTTC
NA	NA	13	TRBV5-1	TRBJ2-4	CASSFALGNIQYF	TGCGCCAGCAGCTTTGCCTTGGGAAACATTCAGTACTTC
NA	NA	16	TRBV19	TRBJ1-2	CASSPRFIMGNYGYTF	TGTGCCAGTAGTCCCCGCTTTATTATGGGTAACTATGGCTACACCTTC
TRBD2	NA	18	TRBV9	TRBJ2-3	CASSQGTSGGPAGDTQYF	TGTGCCAGCAGCCAGGGGACTAGCGGGGGCCCCGCGGGTGATACGCAGTATTTT
NA	NA	15	TRBV15	TRBJ1-2	CATSRSRGVDYGYTF	TGTGCCACCAGCAGATCTCGGGGGGTCGACTATGGCTACACCTTC
NA	NA	13	TRBV30	TRBJ1-4	CAWRVGRNEKLFF	TGTGCCTGGAGGGTCGGCCGTAATGAAAAACTGTTTTTT
TRBD1	NA	12	TRBV29-1	TRBJ1-1	CSVGQGATEAFF	TGCAGCGTTGGACAGGGGGCCACTGAAGCTTTCTTT
TRBD2	NA	19	TRBV4-2	TRBJ2-3	CASSQEGQGSGGSTDTQYF	TGTGCCAGCAGCCAAGAGGGGCAGGGTAGCGGGGGATCCACAGATACGCAGTATTTT
TRBD2	NA	16	TRBV4-2	TRBJ2-1	CASSQLAGGPGNEQFF	TGTGCCAGCAGCCAGTTAGCGGGGGGGCCGGGTAATGAGCAGTTCTTC
NA	NA	16	TRBV9	TRBJ2-7	CASSVEIQGQAYEQYF	TGTGCCAGCAGCGTAGAAATTCAGGGACAAGCCTACGAGCAGTACTTC
NA	once	13	TRBV11-2	TRBJ2-7	CASSRTEGYEQYF	TGTGCCAGCAGCCGTACAGAGGGCTACGAGCAGTACTTC
NA	NA	16	TRBV5-1	TRBJ2-2	CASSLGTGLNTGELFF	TGCGCCAGCAGCTTGGGCACAGGACTGAACACCGGGGAGCTGTTTTTT
TRBD2	NA	17	TRBV9	TRBJ2-1	CASSVASGAGTYNEQFF	TGTGCCAGCAGCGTAGCTTCAGGAGCGGGGACCTACAATGAGCAGTTCTTC
NA	NA	13	TRBV11-2	TRBJ2-7	CASSPLRLYEQYF	TGTGCCAGCAGCCCCCTTCGTCTCTACGAGCAGTACTTC
NA	NA	16	TRBV11-2	TRBJ2-3	CASSLMEGAITDTQYF	TGTGCCAGCAGCTTAATGGAGGGGGCCATCACAGATACGCAGTATTTT
NA	NA	13	TRBV29-1	TRBJ1-3	CSVAEVSGNTIYF	TGCAGCGTTGCGGAGGTCTCTGGAAACACCATATATTTT
NA	NA	13	TRBV30	TRBJ2-5	CAWSRASRETQYF	TGTGCCTGGAGCCGGGCTTCTCGAGAGACCCAGTACTTC